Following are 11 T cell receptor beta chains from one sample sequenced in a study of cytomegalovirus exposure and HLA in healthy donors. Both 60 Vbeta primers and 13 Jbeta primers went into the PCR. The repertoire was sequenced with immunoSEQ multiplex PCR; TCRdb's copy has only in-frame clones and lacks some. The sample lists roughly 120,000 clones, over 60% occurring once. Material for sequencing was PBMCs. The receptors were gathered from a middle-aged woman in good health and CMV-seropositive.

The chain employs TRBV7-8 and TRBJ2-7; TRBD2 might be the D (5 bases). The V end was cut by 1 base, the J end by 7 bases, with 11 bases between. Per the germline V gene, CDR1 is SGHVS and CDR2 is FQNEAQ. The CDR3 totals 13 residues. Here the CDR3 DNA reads TGTGCCAGCAGCTTAGTAAGGGAGACGGAGCAGTACTTC. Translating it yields CASSLVRETEQYF.

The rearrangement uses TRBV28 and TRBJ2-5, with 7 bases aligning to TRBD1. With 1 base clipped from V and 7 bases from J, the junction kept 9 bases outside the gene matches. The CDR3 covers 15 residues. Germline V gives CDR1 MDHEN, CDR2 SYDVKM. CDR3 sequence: CASSLLGGQSGTQYF. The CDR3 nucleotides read TGTGCCAGCAGTTTATTAGGGGGCCAGTCGGGGACCCAGTACTTC. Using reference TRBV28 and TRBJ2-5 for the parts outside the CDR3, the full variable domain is DVKVTQSSRYLVKRTGEKVFLECVQDMDHENMFWYRQDPGLGLRLIYFSYDVKMKEKGDIPEGYSVSREKKERFSLILESASTNQTSMYLCASSLLGGQSGTQYFGPGTRLLVL.

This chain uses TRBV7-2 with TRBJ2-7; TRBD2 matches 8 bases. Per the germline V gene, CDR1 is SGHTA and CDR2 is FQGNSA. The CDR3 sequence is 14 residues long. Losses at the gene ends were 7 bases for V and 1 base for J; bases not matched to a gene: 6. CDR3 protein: CASNRGGVSYEQYF. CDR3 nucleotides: TGTGCCAGCAACCGGGGGGGGGTGTCCTACGAGCAGTACTTC.

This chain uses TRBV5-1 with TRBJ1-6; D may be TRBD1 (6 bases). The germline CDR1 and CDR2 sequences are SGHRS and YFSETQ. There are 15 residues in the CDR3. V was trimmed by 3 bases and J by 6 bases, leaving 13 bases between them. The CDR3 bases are TGCGCCAGCAGCTCTTCAGGGGCGGTTAATTCACCCCTCCACTTT. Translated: CASSSSGAVNSPLHF.

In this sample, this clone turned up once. CDR3 nucleotide sequence: TGTGCCAGCTCACCGGGGACACCTAACACTGAAGCTTTCTTT. Translation gives CASSPGTPNTEAFF. The V gene is TRBV18, the J gene TRBJ1-1; D perhaps matches TRBD1 (6 bases). Per the germline V gene, CDR1 is KGHSH and CDR2 is LQKENI. The CDR3 length is 14 residues. Deletions cut 3 bases from V and 2 bases from J, with 10 bases between.

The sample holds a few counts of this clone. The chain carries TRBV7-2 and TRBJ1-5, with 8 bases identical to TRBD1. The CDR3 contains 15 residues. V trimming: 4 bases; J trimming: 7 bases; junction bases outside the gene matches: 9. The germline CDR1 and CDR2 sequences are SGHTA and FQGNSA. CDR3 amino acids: CASSSVPGGGQPQHF. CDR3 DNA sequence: TGTGCCAGCAGCTCGGTTCCAGGGGGCGGACAGCCCCAGCATTTT. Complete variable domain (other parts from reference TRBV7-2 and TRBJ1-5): GAGVSQSPSNKVTEKGKDVELRCDPISGHTALYWYRQSLGQGLEFLIYFQGNSAPDKSGLPSDRFSAERTGGSVSTLTIQRTQQEDSAVYLCASSSVPGGGQPQHFGDGTRLSIL.

The CDR3 DNA sequence: TGTGCCAGTAGTGGGCAGGTAAGCAATCAGCCCCAGCATTTT. It is translated as CASSGQVSNQPQHF. The chain recombines TRBV19 with TRBJ1-5; D gene ambiguous. The ends were cut back, 5 bases at V and 1 base at J, with 9 bases in the middle. CDR1 and CDR2 (germline): LNHDA, SQIVND (reference sequence). CDR3 length equals 14 residues.

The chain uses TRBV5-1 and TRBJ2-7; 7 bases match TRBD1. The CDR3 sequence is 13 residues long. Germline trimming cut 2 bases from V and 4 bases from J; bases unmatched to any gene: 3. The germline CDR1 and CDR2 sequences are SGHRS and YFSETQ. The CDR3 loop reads CASSFNRGYEQYF. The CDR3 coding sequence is TGCGCCAGCAGCTTTAACAGGGGTTACGAGCAGTACTTC.

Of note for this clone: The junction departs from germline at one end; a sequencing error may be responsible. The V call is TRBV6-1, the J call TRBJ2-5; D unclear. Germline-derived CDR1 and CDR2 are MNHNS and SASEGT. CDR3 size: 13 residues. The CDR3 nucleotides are TGTGCCAGCAGTGAAGACATCCAAAAGACCCAGTACTTC. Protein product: CASSEDIQKTQYF.

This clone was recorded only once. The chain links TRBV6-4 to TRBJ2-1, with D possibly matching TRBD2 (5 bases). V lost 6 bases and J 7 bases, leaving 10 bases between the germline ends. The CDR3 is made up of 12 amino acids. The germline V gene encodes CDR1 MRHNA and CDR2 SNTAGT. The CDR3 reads CASSGVGNEQFF. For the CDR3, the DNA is TGTGCCAGCAGCGGGGTGGGAAATGAGCAGTTCTTC.

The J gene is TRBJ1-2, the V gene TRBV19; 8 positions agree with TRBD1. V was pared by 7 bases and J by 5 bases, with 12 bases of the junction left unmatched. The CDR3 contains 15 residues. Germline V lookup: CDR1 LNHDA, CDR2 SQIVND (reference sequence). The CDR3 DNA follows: TGTGCCAGTAACTCTCCGGGACAGGATATTTATGGCTACACCTTC. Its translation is CASNSPGQDIYGYTF.